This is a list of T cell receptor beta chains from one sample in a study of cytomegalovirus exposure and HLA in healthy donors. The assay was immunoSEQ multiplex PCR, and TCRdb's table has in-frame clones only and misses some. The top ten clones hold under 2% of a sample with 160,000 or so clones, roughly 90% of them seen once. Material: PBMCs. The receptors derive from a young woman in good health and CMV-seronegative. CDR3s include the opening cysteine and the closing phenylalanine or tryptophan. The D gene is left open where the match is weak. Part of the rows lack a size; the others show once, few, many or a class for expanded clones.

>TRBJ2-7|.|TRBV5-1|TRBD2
CASSLSTSGIAEQYF
TGCGCCAGCAGCCTCTCGACTAGCGGGATCGCCGAGCAGTACTTC
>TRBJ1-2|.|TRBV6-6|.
CASSSGLPQEPAYF
TGTGCCAGCAGTTCCGGACTGCCCCAGGAGCCCGCGTACTTC
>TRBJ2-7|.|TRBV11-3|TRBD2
CASSLFPPSSGGAYEQYF
TGTGCCAGCAGCTTGTTTCCCCCATCTAGCGGGGGGGCTTACGAGCAGTACTTC
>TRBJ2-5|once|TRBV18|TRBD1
CASSPGTAQETQYF
TGTGCCAGCTCACCAGGGACAGCTCAAGAGACCCAGTACTTC
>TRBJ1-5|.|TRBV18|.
CASSPGGAQPQHF
TGTGCCAGCTCACCCGGAGGAGCTCAGCCCCAGCATTTT
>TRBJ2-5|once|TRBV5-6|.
CASSLARFGNQQETQYF
TGTGCCAGCAGCTTGGCTCGATTCGGGAACCAACAAGAGACCCAGTACTTC
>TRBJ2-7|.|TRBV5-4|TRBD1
CASSLGQGLSYEQYF
TGTGCCAGCAGCTTGGGACAGGGGCTGTCCTACGAGCAGTACTTC
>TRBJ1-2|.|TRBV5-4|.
CASTRGGGNYGYTF
TGTGCCAGCACCCGAGGGGGGGGTAACTATGGCTACACCTTC
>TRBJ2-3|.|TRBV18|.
CASSPADTDTQYF
TGTGCCAGCTCACCCGCGGACACAGATACGCAGTATTTT
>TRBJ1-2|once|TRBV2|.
CASSPGLNYGYTF
TGTGCCAGCAGTCCAGGACTGAACTATGGCTACACCTTC
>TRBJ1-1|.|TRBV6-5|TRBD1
CASRNRGGYTEAFF
TGTGCCAGCAGAAACAGGGGGGGGTACACTGAAGCTTTCTTT
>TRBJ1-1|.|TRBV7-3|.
CASTLGVKGDTEAFF
TGTGCCAGTACTTTGGGTGTAAAGGGGGACACTGAAGCTTTCTTT
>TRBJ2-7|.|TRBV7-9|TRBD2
CASSSGLAGNYEQYF
TGTGCCAGCAGCTCGGGACTAGCGGGGAACTACGAGCAGTACTTC
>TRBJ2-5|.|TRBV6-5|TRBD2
CASSYPTSGGETQYF
TGTGCCAGCAGTTACCCAACTAGCGGGGGAGAGACCCAGTACTTC
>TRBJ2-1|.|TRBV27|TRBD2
CASSFALAGGPEEQFF
TGTGCCAGCAGTTTCGCATTAGCGGGGGGGCCTGAGGAGCAGTTCTTC
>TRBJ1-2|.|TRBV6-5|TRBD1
CASSYPGGGGYTF
TGTGCCAGCAGTTATCCAGGGGGCGGGGGCTACACCTTC
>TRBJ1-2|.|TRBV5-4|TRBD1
CASSYEHGQGYGYTF
TGTGCCAGCAGCTATGAGCACGGACAGGGCTATGGCTACACCTTC
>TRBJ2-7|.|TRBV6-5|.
CASSSPTPYEQYF
TGTGCCAGCAGTTCTCCTACTCCCTACGAGCAGTACTTC
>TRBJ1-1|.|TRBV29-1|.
CSARGEGDTEAFF
TGCAGCGCGCGGGGGGAGGGTGACACTGAAGCTTTCTTT
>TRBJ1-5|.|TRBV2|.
CASRGQPGGPQHF
TGTGCCAGCAGAGGACAGCCGGGGGGGCCCCAGCATTTT
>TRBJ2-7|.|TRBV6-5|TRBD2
CASVRLAGGAHEQYF
TGTGCCAGTGTACGGCTAGCGGGAGGAGCCCACGAGCAGTACTTC
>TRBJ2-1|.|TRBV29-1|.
CSVSGHEQFF
TGCAGCGTCAGCGGTCATGAGCAGTTCTTC
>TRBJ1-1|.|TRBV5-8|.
CASSLYLGLATLGYTEAFF
TGTGCCAGCAGCTTGTATCTGGGCCTAGCTACCCTGGGGTACACTGAAGCTTTCTTT
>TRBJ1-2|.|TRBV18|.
CASTRLAEDYGYTF
TGTGCCAGCACGAGGTTGGCCGAAGACTATGGCTACACCTTC
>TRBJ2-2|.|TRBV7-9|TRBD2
CASSAPLAGGSGELFF
TGTGCCAGCAGCGCCCCACTAGCGGGGGGAAGCGGGGAGCTGTTTTTT
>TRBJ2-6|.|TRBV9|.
CASSVGESGANVLTF
TGTGCCAGCAGCGTCGGGGAATCTGGGGCCAACGTCCTGACTTTC
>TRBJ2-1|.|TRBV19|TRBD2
CASTPSGHSYNEQFF
TGTGCCAGTACCCCTAGCGGCCACTCCTACAATGAGCAGTTCTTC
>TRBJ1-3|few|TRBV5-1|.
CASSLAGDFPGNTIYF
TGCGCCAGCAGCTTGGCCGGGGACTTTCCGGGAAACACCATATATTTT
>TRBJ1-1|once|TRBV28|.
CASSLHQGWTEAFF
TGTGCCAGCAGTTTACATCAGGGGTGGACTGAAGCTTTCTTT
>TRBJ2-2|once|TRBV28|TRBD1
CASRRTGNTGELFF
TGTGCCAGCAGACGGACAGGGAACACCGGGGAGCTGTTTTTT
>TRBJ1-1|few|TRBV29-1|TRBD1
CSVPKNRGPGGTEAFF
TGCAGCGTCCCTAAGAACAGGGGCCCCGGAGGCACTGAAGCTTTCTTT
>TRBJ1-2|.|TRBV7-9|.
CASSLEQGGTF
TGTGCCAGCAGCTTAGAACAGGGAGGGACCTTC
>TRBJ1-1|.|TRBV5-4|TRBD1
CASSPNRGGDEAFF
TGTGCCAGCAGCCCCAACAGGGGAGGAGATGAAGCTTTCTTT
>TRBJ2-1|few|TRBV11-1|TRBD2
CASSIGGGEINEQFF
TGTGCCAGCAGCATCGGCGGGGGGGAAATCAATGAGCAGTTCTTC
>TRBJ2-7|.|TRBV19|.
CASSTNRVGATYEQYF
TGTGCCAGTAGTACAAACAGGGTTGGGGCCACCTACGAGCAGTACTTC
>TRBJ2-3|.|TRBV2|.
CASSVYRGTDTQYF
TGTGCCAGCAGTGTTTACAGGGGCACAGATACGCAGTATTTT
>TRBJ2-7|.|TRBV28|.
CASTVQGFYEQYF
TGTGCCAGCACGGTGCAGGGTTTCTACGAGCAGTACTTC
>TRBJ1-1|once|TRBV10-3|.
CAISESNPGRSMNTEAFF
TGTGCCATCAGTGAGTCGAATCCGGGAAGATCTATGAACACTGAAGCTTTCTTT
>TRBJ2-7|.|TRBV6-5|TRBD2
CASRLGLAGREQYF
TGTGCCAGCAGGCTGGGACTAGCGGGGCGCGAGCAGTACTTC
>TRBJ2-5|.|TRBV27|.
CASSLIRELGQETQYF
TGTGCCAGCAGTTTAATCCGGGAGTTGGGGCAAGAGACCCAGTACTTC
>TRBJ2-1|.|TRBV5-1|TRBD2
CASSPYVLAGGGNEQFF
TGCGCCAGCAGCCCGTACGTCCTAGCGGGAGGGGGCAATGAGCAGTTCTTC
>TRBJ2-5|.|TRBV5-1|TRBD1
CASSSSGQIQETQYF
TGCGCCAGCAGCTCGTCGGGACAGATTCAAGAGACCCAGTACTTC
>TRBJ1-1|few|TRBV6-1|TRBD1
CASSENAGTGGTEAFF
TGTGCCAGCAGTGAAAATGCAGGGACAGGGGGGACTGAAGCTTTCTTT